The entry below gives a single TCR beta chain sequence along with its context. The antigen remains undetermined. Trimming stripped 2 bases from V and 3 bases from J, with 11 bases between. The CDR3 has 15 residues. Germline V gene lookup returns CDR1 SGHNT and CDR2 YYREEE (reference sequence). The method was immunoSEQ multiplex PCR; TCRdb's version includes in-frame clones alone and lacks a portion of them. This table holds about 130,000 clones, around 90% found once. This specimen comes from a study of T cell responses to AZD1222 COVID-19 vaccine. Study outcomes and limitations: Clonal diversity may have been underestimated, and the donors were mostly white British, with more females than males.

Sequences were derived from peripheral blood, sampled on day 0 of AZD1222 vaccination. The chain links TRBV5-4 to TRBJ1-4, with a possible D match to TRBD1 (5 bases). This receptor was obtained from an adult in good health. The CDR3 DNA sequence: TGTGCCAGCAGCTTAAAGGGGCGGTCTAATGAAAAACTGTTTTTT. This sequence encodes CASSLKGRSNEKLFF. The complete variable domain, with remaining parts taken from reference TRBV5-4 and TRBJ1-4, reads ETGVTQSPTHLIKTRGQQVTLRCSSQSGHNTVSWYQQALGQGPQFIFQYYREEENGRGNFPPRFSGLQFPNYSSELNVNALELDDSALYLCASSLKGRSNEKLFFGSGTQLSVL.